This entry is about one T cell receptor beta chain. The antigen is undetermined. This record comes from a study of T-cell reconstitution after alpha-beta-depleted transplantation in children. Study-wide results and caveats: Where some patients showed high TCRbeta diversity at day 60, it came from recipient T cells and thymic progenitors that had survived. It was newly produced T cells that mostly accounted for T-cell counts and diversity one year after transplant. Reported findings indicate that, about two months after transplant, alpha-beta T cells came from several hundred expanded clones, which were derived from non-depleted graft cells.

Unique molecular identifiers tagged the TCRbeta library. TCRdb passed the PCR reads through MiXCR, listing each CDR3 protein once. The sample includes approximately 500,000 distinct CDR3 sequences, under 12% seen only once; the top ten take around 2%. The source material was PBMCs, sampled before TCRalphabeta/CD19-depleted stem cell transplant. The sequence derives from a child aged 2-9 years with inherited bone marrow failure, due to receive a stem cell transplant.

For the CDR3, the DNA is TGCAGTGCCCTAGTAGGCCTAGCCGGGGGTGATACGCAGTATTTT. Translated: CSALVGLAGGDTQYF. The chain employs TRBV20-1 and TRBJ2-3; TRBD2 might be the D (6 bases). Germline CDR1 is DFQATT and CDR2 is SNEGSKA (reference sequence). The CDR3 extends over 15 amino acids. V was trimmed by 6 bases and J by 6 bases, leaving 22 bases between them.